The next 10 T cell receptor beta chains were all read from a single sample in a study of T-cell reconstitution after alpha-beta-depleted transplantation in children. Molecular barcoding with unique molecular identifiers was used for the TCRbeta library. TCRdb analysed the PCR reads with MiXCR anew, one entry per CDR3 protein. The repertoire holds about 500,000 distinct CDR3 sequences, with about 31% as singletons. This specimen was PBMCs from the stem cell graft donor, taken from the stem cell graft. The receptors shown here come from a human donor who donated a stem cell graft to a child with aplastic anemia.

Only a few counts were recorded for this clonotype. This sequence joins TRBV29-1 and TRBJ1-2, with D unclear. The CDR3 runs to 17 residues. The V and J ends lost 4 bases and 8 bases respectively, with 29 bases between them. Germline assignment: CDR1 SQVTM and CDR2 ANQGSEA. The CDR3 DNA reads as TGCAGCGTTGTCCCGGGAGCGAAAGGACGGACCGCCAAGGGCTACACCTTC. Amino acid sequence: CSVVPGAKGRTAKGYTF.

This clonotype was counted ten times or more. J is TRBJ1-1 and V is TRBV29-1; perhaps TRBD1 as D (5 bases). The CDR3 has 11 residues. Germline-derived CDR1 and CDR2 are SQVTM and ANQGSEA. The V and J ends lost 2 bases and 7 bases respectively, with 8 bases between them. In nucleotides, the CDR3 is TGCAGCGTTGAAAAACAGGTTGAAGCTTTCTTT. Its protein product is CSVEKQVEAFF.

In this sample, this clonotype turned up once. One junction end does not reproduce the germline sequence, and a read error may be involved. The chain uses TRBV20-1 and TRBJ2-1; TRBD2 might be the D (6 bases). The CDR3 contains 12 residues. Germline CDR1 is DFQATT and CDR2 is SNEGSKA (reference sequence). CDR3 sequence: CSARGTGDEHFF. The DNA for the CDR3 is TGCAGTGCTAGGGGGACTGGGGATGAGCATTTCTTC.

This rearrangement joins TRBV6-1 to TRBJ1-1, with D possibly TRBD1 on 5 matching bases. The germline gives CDR1 MNHNS, CDR2 SASEGT. The CDR3 loop spans 14 amino acids. V was cut by 6 bases and J by 1 base, with 12 bases left in between. CDR3 in amino acids: CASRWGSANTEAFF. The CDR3 DNA is TGTGCCAGCAGGTGGGGGAGCGCGAACACTGAAGCTTTCTTT.

This clonotype has just a few counts. The chain links TRBV3-1 to TRBJ2-5; TRBD2 agrees at 10 bases. With V trimmed by 4 bases and J by 7 bases, 21 bases remained unmatched. The CDR3 covers 19 residues. Germline assignment: CDR1 LGHDT and CDR2 YNNKEL (reference sequence). CDR3 residues: CASSLRTSGSSPNAGTQYF. As DNA, the CDR3 is TGTGCCAGCAGCCTTCGGACTAGCGGTTCTTCCCCCAACGCGGGGACCCAGTACTTC.

The rearrangement links TRBV12-3 or TRBV12-4 to TRBJ1-4; D is undetermined. V was pared by 4 bases and J by 5 bases, with 14 bases between. The CDR3 totals 15 residues. CDR3 DNA: TGTGCCAGCAGTTCTCGGGTAGGGTCCAATGAAAAACTGTTTTTT. Its protein is CASSSRVGSNEKLFF.

The chain combines TRBV14 with TRBJ2-1; no clear D. CDR1 is SGHDN, CDR2 FVKESK, per germline. There are 15 residues in the CDR3. V was trimmed by 0 bases and J by 0 bases, leaving 6 bases between them. The CDR3, as DNA: TGTGCCAGCAGCCAAGACAGGCGCTCCTACAATGAGCAGTTCTTC. Its translation: CASSQDRRSYNEQFF.

This clonotype was seen more than once but under ten times. V gene TRBV5-5 combines with J gene TRBJ2-1, with 10 bases fitting TRBD2. This CDR3 comprises 15 residues. The V and J ends lost 4 bases and 3 bases, in that order; junction bases with no gene match: 4. Looked up from germline, CDR1 is SGHKS and CDR2 is YYEKEE (reference sequence). CDR3 loop: CASSPSSGSYNEQFF. CDR3 bases: TGTGCCAGCAGCCCTTCTAGCGGGAGCTACAATGAGCAGTTCTTC. Supplemented by reference TRBV5-5 and TRBJ2-1, the full variable domain reads DAGVTQSPTHLIKTRGQQVTLRCSPISGHKSVSWYQQVLGQGPQFIFQYYEKEERGRGNFPDRFSARQFPNYSSELNVNALLLGDSALYLCASSPSSGSYNEQFFGPGTRLTVL.

This clonotype was seen a few times. V is TRBV28 and J is TRBJ1-1; no clear D. Per germline, CDR1 MDHEN and CDR2 SYDVKM. V was trimmed by 2 bases and J by 4 bases, leaving 11 bases between them. The length of the CDR3 is 14 residues. CDR3 in DNA: TGTGCCAGCAGTTTAAGGCCAGGTACCACTGAAGCTTTCTTT. This sequence encodes CASSLRPGTTEAFF. The variable domain in full, completed from reference TRBV28 and TRBJ1-1, reads DVKVTQSSRYLVKRTGEKVFLECVQDMDHENMFWYRQDPGLGLRLIYFSYDVKMKEKGDIPEGYSVSREKKERFSLILESASTNQTSMYLCASSLRPGTTEAFFGQGTRLTVV.

The chain uses TRBV5-6 and TRBJ1-5; 9 nucleotides align to TRBD1. The CDR3 is 14 amino acids. V was pared by 4 bases and J by 7 bases, with 6 bases of the junction left unmatched. Germline lookup yields CDR1 SGHDT and CDR2 YYEEEE. The CDR3 is CASSGQGQNQPQHF. CDR3 nucleotides: TGTGCCAGCAGCGGACAGGGGCAGAACCAGCCCCAGCATTTT.